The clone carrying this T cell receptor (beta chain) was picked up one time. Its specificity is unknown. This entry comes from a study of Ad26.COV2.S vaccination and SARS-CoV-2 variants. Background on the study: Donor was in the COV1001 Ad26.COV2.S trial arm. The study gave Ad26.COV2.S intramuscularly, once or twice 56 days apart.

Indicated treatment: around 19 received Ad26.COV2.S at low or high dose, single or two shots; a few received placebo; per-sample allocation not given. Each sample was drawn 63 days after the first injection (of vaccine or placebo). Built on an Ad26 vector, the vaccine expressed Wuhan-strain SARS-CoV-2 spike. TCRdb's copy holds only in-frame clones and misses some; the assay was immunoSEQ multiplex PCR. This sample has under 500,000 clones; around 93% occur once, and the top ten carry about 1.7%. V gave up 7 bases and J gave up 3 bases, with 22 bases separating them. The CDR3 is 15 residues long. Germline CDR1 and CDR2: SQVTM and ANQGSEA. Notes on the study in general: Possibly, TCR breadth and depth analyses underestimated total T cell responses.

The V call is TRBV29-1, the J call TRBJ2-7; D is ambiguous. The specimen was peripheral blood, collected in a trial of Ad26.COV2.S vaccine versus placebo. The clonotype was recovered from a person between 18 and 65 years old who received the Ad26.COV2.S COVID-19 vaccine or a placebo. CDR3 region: CSASSGPRPNYEQYF. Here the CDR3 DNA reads TGCAGCGCGTCTTCGGGCCCCAGGCCGAACTACGAGCAGTACTTC.